This TCR beta chain was sequenced during a study of control samples from healthy donors and cancer patients. TCRdb keeps only in-frame clones here, not all; method: immunoSEQ multiplex PCR. The data contain 65,000 to 85,000 clones, more than 75% of them seen just once; the ten biggest clones take up under 3%. Germline CDR1 reads GTSNPN; CDR2 reads SVGIG (reference sequence). The CDR3 consists of 12 residues. The V end was cut by 0 bases, the J end by 4 bases, with 4 bases between. This sequence was found in a woman aged 50 to 60 with head and neck cancer. The sequenced sample was PBMCs. The rearrangement uses TRBV30 and TRBJ1-3; no firm D call. This CDR3 is CAWSVEGNTIYF. In nucleotides, the CDR3 is TGTGCCTGGAGTGTAGAGGGAAACACCATATATTTT.